This record looks at one T cell receptor beta chain sequence and its context. The data belong to a study of blood T cell repertoires in COVID-19. Study background: Sites in the United States, Italy and Spain provided acute and convalescent COVID-19 samples.

Per the authors' pipeline: From reference gene primer amplification, estimates of nucleated cell counts were derived. The repertoire was sequenced with immunoSEQ multiplex PCR; TCRdb's copy has only in-frame clones and lacks some. For V, J and clone size, that table is used; D and trimming come from the DNA. The table shows about 190,000 clones, with roughly 86% occurring only once. The germline gives CDR1 SEHNR, CDR2 FQNEAQ (reference sequence). The CDR3 covers 16 residues. Unmatched junction bases numbered 5, after V lost 2 bases and J lost 2 bases. This TCR was sampled from a woman between 65 and 79 years old with active or convalescent COVID-19. Sequences were obtained from peripheral blood. The rearrangement joins TRBV7-9 to TRBJ1-4; 7 positions match TRBD1. The CDR3 spells CASSLRRQGTNEKLFF. The CDR3 DNA reads TGTGCCAGCAGCTTAAGAAGACAGGGCACTAATGAAAAACTGTTTTTT.